This T cell receptor beta chain was identified in a study of breast tumors, draining lymph nodes, adjacent tissues. Breast cancer patients provided tissue from their axillary draining lymph nodes. This clonotype was found a few times. Its antigen is still unknown. A much larger clone lies a single base off, so this may be a read error. No conserved phenylalanine or tryptophan is present at the end of the CDR3, so a read error is the likely explanation. TCRdb re-called the multiplex PCR reads through MiXCR, storing one row per CDR3 protein. The sample carries some 170,000 distinct CDR3 sequences, approximately 30% recorded once. V was pared by 5 bases and J by 0 bases, with 10 bases between. This CDR3 is 14 amino acids long. Germline loops: CDR1 SEHNR, CDR2 FQNEAQ (reference sequence). Notes on the study in general: Tumor repertoires ranked between lymph nodes and nontumor tissue in diversity, with V and J gene preferences. Data only fit, rather than demonstrated, lymph node origin of most tumor T cells. Data fit most tumor T cells coming from lymph node, expanding in tumor.

Source material: axillary lymph node tissue. The source is a female donor with breast cancer. Some clones in this sample may be carry-over from other donors' samples. The V and J genes are TRBV7-9 and TRBJ2-5; D is undetermined. The CDR3 loop is CASSPRSDQETQYL. In DNA, the CDR3 is TGTGCCAGCAGCCCTCGATCGGACCAAGAGACCCAGTACCTC.